These 31 T cell receptor beta chains were sequenced from one sample in a study of shared T cell receptors in the human thymus. Profiling relied on immunoSEQ multiplex PCR, and the TCRdb table lists in-frame clones only, not all of them. The sample holds around 730,000 clones, 70% to 90% seen once. This same sample was also taken into another study, of human thymus T cells.

Sequencing was performed on thymocytes. These receptors were collected from a girl less than two years old with a congenital heart defect.

J is TRBJ1-1 and V is TRBV10-3; 7 bases match TRBD1. Looked up from germline, CDR1 is ENHRY and CDR2 is SYGVKD. V dropped 0 bases and J dropped 0; count of bases not matched to a gene: 4. There are 16 residues in the CDR3. The CDR3 loop is CAISESRGQLNTEAFF. CDR3 in DNA: TGTGCCATCAGTGAGTCTAGGGGACAGCTGAACACTGAAGCTTTCTTT.

Only a few counts were recorded for this clone. V gene TRBV10-2 combines with J gene TRBJ1-1, with no clear D. CDR1 is WSHSY, CDR2 SAAADI, per germline. Trimming stripped 7 bases from V and 1 base from J, with 19 bases between. CDR3 size: 16 residues. CDR3 in DNA: TGCGCCAGCACCTACAATGGCCAGGCCGCGAACACTGAAGCTTTCTTT. Encoded protein: CASTYNGQAANTEAFF.

V usage is TRBV7-9 and J usage is TRBJ1-1, with D perhaps matching TRBD1 (6 bases). The CDR3 runs 18 residues. CDR1 is SEHNR, CDR2 FQNEAQ, per germline (reference sequence). V lost 6 bases, J lost 3 bases, and 26 bases lay in between. CDR3 in DNA: TGTGCCAGCAGACACGTTCCACAGGGAATGGGGTCCCACACTGAAGCTTTCTTT. Translated: CASRHVPQGMGSHTEAFF.

The chain carries TRBV4-3 and TRBJ2-1; D not certain. There are 14 residues in the CDR3. V lost 1 base, J lost 9 bases, and 13 bases lay in between. Germline-derived CDR1 and CDR2 are LGHNA and YSLEER. CDR3 nucleotide sequence: TGCGCCAGCAGCCAAGCTTTCAGGCCTTTTGAGCAGTTCTTC. It translates to CASSQAFRPFEQFF.

The J gene is TRBJ2-7, the V gene TRBV7-2, with a weak D call TRBD2 (7 bases). The CDR3 totals 15 residues. The V gene lost 1 base and the J gene lost 7 bases, with 17 bases spanning the gap. Germline CDR1 is SGHTA and CDR2 is FQGNSA. In nucleotides, the CDR3 is TGTGCCAGCAGCTTAGAACGGGGGGCCCAGAGTGAGCAGTACTTC. Residues: CASSLERGAQSEQYF.

This clone was observed a few times. CDR3 region: CASSATDRGKTEAFF. The CDR3 bases are TGTGCCAGCAGCGCGACGGACAGGGGCAAGACTGAAGCTTTCTTT. V gene TRBV9 combines with J gene TRBJ1-1, with 9 bases lining up with TRBD1. J lost 5 bases, V lost 3 bases, and 8 bases had no gene match. Germline V CDR1 and CDR2: SGDLS, YYNGEE. This CDR3 region has 15 residues.

As concerns this clone: Distinct nucleotide sequences in the sample also encode this CDR3. This chain joins TRBV6-6 and TRBJ1-2, with 8 bases that match TRBD1. The ends lost 6 bases at V and 3 bases at J; junction bases unmatched: 3. The CDR3 spans 13 residues. Germline lookup yields CDR1 MNHNY and CDR2 SVGAGI (reference sequence). The CDR3 bases are TGTGCCAGCAGCCTGGACAGGGACTATGGCTACACCTTC. It is translated as CASSLDRDYGYTF.

The genes are TRBV14 and TRBJ1-1, with D maybe TRBD1 (6 bases). The CDR3 has 20 amino acids. Trimming took off 0 bases at V and 4 bases at J, with 27 bases between the two ends. Germline loops: CDR1 SGHDN, CDR2 FVKESK. Here the CDR3 reads CASSQETDSPWVYTGTEAFF. As DNA, the CDR3 is TGTGCCAGCAGCCAAGAGACGGACAGCCCCTGGGTATACACGGGCACTGAAGCTTTCTTT.

This clone was detected only a few times. This sequence joins TRBV5-1 and TRBJ2-1, with 7 bases fitting TRBD1. Germline V gene lookup returns CDR1 SGHRS and CDR2 YFSETQ. The CDR3 loop spans 17 amino acids. V shed 0 bases, J shed 9 bases, and the junction held 15 bases outside the gene matches. CDR3 sequence: CASSLVGSPRTGGEQFF. DNA of the CDR3: TGCGCCAGCAGCTTGGTTGGATCTCCTAGGACAGGCGGTGAGCAGTTCTTC.

The genes are TRBV19 and TRBJ1-4; D not resolved. Germline CDR1 is LNHDA and CDR2 is SQIVND (reference sequence). This CDR3 is 15 amino acids long. Between the trimmed V and J ends, which lost 3 bases and 8 bases, there was a span of 16 bases. The DNA of the CDR3 is TGTGCCAGTAGTATCTTGGCAGCCGGAGGAGAAAAACTGTTTTTT. Translated: CASSILAAGGEKLFF.

The rearrangement joins TRBV25-1 to TRBJ2-1; a possible D gene is TRBD2 (6 bases). Germline V gene data show CDR1 as MGHDK and CDR2 as SYGVNS. Between the trimmed V and J ends, which lost 10 bases and 9 bases, there was a span of 16 bases. The CDR3 runs to 12 residues. CDR3 sequence: CATRTRGSEQFF. The CDR3 nucleotides read TGTGCCACCCGAACGCGGGGCAGTGAGCAGTTCTTC.

The chain links TRBV5-5 to TRBJ1-4, with 8 bases aligning to TRBD1. Trimming at V came to 3 bases and at J to 7 bases, leaving 14 bases not matched to a gene. The germline gives CDR1 SGHKS, CDR2 YYEKEE (reference sequence). This CDR3 is built from 17 residues. In DNA, the CDR3 is TGTGCCAGCAGCTACCAACGACGGACAGGGCTGGGTGAAAAACTGTTTTTT. It yields the protein CASSYQRRTGLGEKLFF.

This chain uses TRBV5-8 with TRBJ2-5, with a tentative D call TRBD1 (5 bases). Trimming cost V 4 bases and J 2 bases, with 21 bases left between them. The CDR3 covers 17 residues. Germline assignment: CDR1 SGHTS and CDR2 YDEGEE. The CDR3 sequence: CASSPERPRVAQETQYF. In DNA, the CDR3 is TGTGCCAGCAGCCCGGAACGGCCCAGGGTGGCACAAGAGACCCAGTACTTC. The variable domain in full, completed from reference TRBV5-8 and TRBJ2-5, reads EAGVTQSPTHLIKTRGQQATLRCSPISGHTSVYWYQQALGLGLQFLLWYDEGEERNRGNFPPRFSGRQFPNYSSELNVNALELEDSALYLCASSPERPRVAQETQYFGPGTRLLVL.

This clone is a singleton in its sample. The chain links TRBV6-1 to TRBJ2-7; D perhaps matches TRBD2 (6 bases). This CDR3 spans 15 amino acids. V lost 3 bases, J lost 3 bases, and 15 bases lay in between. Germline V gene sequence: CDR1 MNHNS, CDR2 SASEGT. CDR3 in DNA: TGTGCCAGCAGTGATATCCCTGGAGGGATCTACGAGCAGTACTTC. Translating gives CASSDIPGGIYEQYF.

The chain couples TRBV27 to TRBJ2-3; 11 nucleotides match TRBD2. The CDR3 has 17 residues. Germline CDR1 and CDR2: MNHEY and SMNVEV (reference sequence). J lost 7 bases, V lost 9 bases, and 18 bases had no gene match. CDR3 bases: TGTGCCAGGGGTTGCGGGACTAGCGGCGCTAGGCTGAATACGCAGTATTTT. Encoded protein: CARGCGTSGARLNTQYF.

This clone was seen a handful of times. This rearrangement joins TRBV7-6 to TRBJ2-7; TRBD1 is a possible D gene (5 bases). The CDR3 has 17 amino acids. Trimming removed 4 bases at V and 3 bases at J, with 22 bases between. Germline V gives CDR1 SGHVS, CDR2 FNYEAQ. The CDR3 here is CASSSQTARDPHYEQYF. CDR3 sequence (DNA): TGTGCCAGCAGCTCCCAGACAGCGCGAGATCCCCACTACGAGCAGTACTTC.

The chain couples TRBV5-6 to TRBJ2-6; 7 bases align to TRBD1. V was clipped by 4 bases and J by 0 bases; unmatched bases: 10. CDR1 and CDR2 (germline): SGHDT, YYEEEE. The CDR3 loop spans 18 amino acids. For the CDR3, the DNA is TGTGCCAGCAGCCCCGGACAGGAGTCCCTCTCTGGGGCCAACGTCCTGACTTTC. Translated, it gives CASSPGQESLSGANVLTF.

The chain uses TRBV7-9 and TRBJ2-1; 9 bases are a match to TRBD1. This CDR3 has 15 residues. CDR1 and CDR2 from the germline V gene are SEHNR and FQNEAQ (reference sequence). The trim removed 5 bases at V and 7 bases at J, leaving 9 bases unmatched. CDR3 sequence reads: CASSRTGALVNEQFF. The CDR3 DNA sequence: TGTGCCAGCAGCCGGACAGGGGCCTTGGTTAATGAGCAGTTCTTC.

As DNA, the CDR3 is TGTGCCAGTAGTATTTCCACGAGACTAGCGGAAGCCACAGATACGCAGTATTTT. This translates into CASSISTRLAEATDTQYF. The V call is TRBV19, the J call TRBJ2-3; 9 bases are a match to TRBD2. This CDR3 has 18 residues. Germline V gene data show CDR1 as LNHDA and CDR2 as SQIVND (reference sequence). The J segment lost 2 bases and the V segment lost 3 bases, leaving 12 bases of the junction unmatched.

The rearrangement joins TRBV2 to TRBJ1-2; 9 bases line up with TRBD1. After removal of 6 bases from V and 8 bases from J, the junction contained 7 bases not matched to a gene. CDR3 length equals 13 residues. CDR1 is SNHLY and CDR2 is FYNNEI in the germline V gene. The CDR3 DNA sequence: TGTGCCAGCAGGAAACAGGGGGCCGGCGGCTACACCTTC. The encoded protein is CASRKQGAGGYTF.

The chain recombines TRBV6-5 with TRBJ1-2; 8 bases map to TRBD1. Per germline, CDR1 MNHEY and CDR2 SVGAGI. V was clipped by 6 bases and J by 4 bases; unmatched bases: 4. The CDR3 contains 13 residues. As DNA, the CDR3 is TGTGCCAGCAGACAGGGGGGGAGCTATGGCTACACCTTC. Protein sequence: CASRQGGSYGYTF.

V usage is TRBV9 and J usage is TRBJ2-5, with TRBD1 matching 7 bases. This CDR3 has 14 residues. J lost 3 bases, V lost 4 bases, and 6 bases had no gene match. The germline V gene has CDR1 SGDLS and CDR2 YYNGEE. For the CDR3, the DNA is TGTGCCAGCAGCCTTGGGGACAGCGAAGAGACCCAGTACTTC. This sequence encodes CASSLGDSEETQYF.

The V call is TRBV7-9, the J call TRBJ1-2, with D maybe TRBD1 (5 bases). Trimming left V 1 base short and J 2 bases short, with 11 bases between. From germline, CDR1 is SEHNR and CDR2 FQNEAQ (reference sequence). The length of the CDR3 is 15 residues. CDR3 sequence reads: CASSLEQGSNYGYTF. The CDR3, as DNA: TGTGCCAGCAGCTTAGAGCAGGGATCGAACTATGGCTACACCTTC.

The CDR3 loop reads CASSQPIVPGTEAFF. In nucleotides, the CDR3 is TGCGCCAGCAGCCAACCCATAGTTCCTGGCACTGAAGCTTTCTTT. This chain uses TRBV4-1 with TRBJ1-1; D ambiguous. The germline gives CDR1 MGHRA, CDR2 YSYEKL. V was clipped by 2 bases and J by 4 bases, with 14 bases between them. This CDR3 is 15 amino acids long.

The chain employs TRBV19 and TRBJ2-1; 9 positions agree with TRBD1. The germline V gene has CDR1 LNHDA and CDR2 SQIVND (reference sequence). Trimming took 3 bases from V and 3 from J; bases not matched to a gene: 9. CDR3 length equals 17 residues. This chain's CDR3 is CASSMTDRGVRYNEQFF. The CDR3, as DNA: TGTGCCAGTAGTATGACCGACAGGGGGGTACGCTACAATGAGCAGTTCTTC.

The chain links TRBV6-1 to TRBJ1-5, with 12 bases aligning to TRBD1. The CDR3 loop spans 20 amino acids. From germline, CDR1 is MNHNS and CDR2 SASEGT. J gave up 4 bases and V 3 bases, and 16 bases lay outside the gene matches. Here the CDR3 DNA reads TGTGCCAGCAGTGAGGGTTCGGGACAGGGGGCGCCGGTAAGGAATCAGCCCCAGCATTTT. This translates into CASSEGSGQGAPVRNQPQHF.

The chain links TRBV5-5 to TRBJ2-5, with 9 positions matching TRBD2. V lost 0 bases, J lost 5 bases, and 11 bases stayed unmatched. Germline CDR1 is SGHKS and CDR2 is YYEKEE (reference sequence). This CDR3 contains 17 residues. The CDR3 coding sequence is TGTGCCAGCAGCTTGGCGTCTCTAGCGGGGTTGTTGGAGACCCAGTACTTC. It yields the protein CASSLASLAGLLETQYF. Complete variable domain (other parts from reference TRBV5-5 and TRBJ2-5): DAGVTQSPTHLIKTRGQQVTLRCSPISGHKSVSWYQQVLGQGPQFIFQYYEKEERGRGNFPDRFSARQFPNYSSELNVNALLLGDSALYLCASSLASLAGLLETQYFGPGTRLLVL.

The J gene is TRBJ1-1, the V gene TRBV25-1; the D gene is possibly TRBD1 (6 bases). Germline loops: CDR1 MGHDK, CDR2 SYGVNS. V lost 3 bases and J 5 bases, leaving 16 bases between the germline ends. This CDR3 region has 15 residues. Written as DNA, the CDR3 is TGTGCCAGCAGTGACCCTGCGGGGAGGGGGACTGAAGCTTTCTTT. This translates into CASSDPAGRGTEAFF.

The chain links TRBV11-2 to TRBJ2-7; D is perhaps TRBD1 (5 bases). CDR1 is SGHAT, CDR2 FQNNGV, per germline. The CDR3 length is 14 residues. Trimming cost V 0 bases and J 2 bases, with 8 bases left between them. CDR3: CASSLEGAAYEQYF. In DNA form, the CDR3 reads TGTGCCAGCAGCTTAGAAGGGGCAGCCTACGAGCAGTACTTC.

In this sample, this clone turned up once. The chain uses TRBV15 and TRBJ1-3; D is unresolved. The CDR3 contains 14 residues. CDR1 and CDR2 from the germline V gene are LNHNV and YYDKDF (reference sequence). Trimming took off 0 bases at V and 3 bases at J, with 6 bases between the two ends. CDR3 protein: CATSREACGNTIYF. CDR3 sequence (DNA): TGTGCCACCAGCAGAGAAGCTTGTGGAAACACCATATATTTT. The whole variable domain, remainder taken from reference TRBV15 and TRBJ1-3, is DAMVIQNPRYQVTQFGKPVTLSCSQTLNHNVMYWYQQKSSQAPKLLFHYYDKDFNNEADTPDNFQSRRPNTSFCFLDIRSPGLGDTAMYLCATSREACGNTIYFGEGSWLTVV.

The chain has TRBV5-6 and TRBJ2-1, with 8 bases lining up with TRBD2. The CDR3 is 15 residues long. The V and J ends lost 3 bases and 0 bases, in that order; junction bases with no gene match: 2. Germline V gene data show CDR1 as SGHDT and CDR2 as YYEEEE. CDR3 sequence (DNA): TGTGCCAGCAGCTCCAGCGGGAGCTCCTACAATGAGCAGTTCTTC. This codes for CASSSSGSSYNEQFF.